The text below deals with one T cell receptor (beta chain). Its antigen is currently not known. No per-base quality is available; no much larger clone lies one base away. Collaborating institutions collected whole blood in K2EDTA tubes following their own protocols. For TCRbeta analysis, collaborators shipped samples as frozen whole blood, isolated PBMCs, or DNA extracted from either of those sample types. V and J lose 5 bases and 0 bases, and a span of 13 bases separates them. The CDR3 measures 15 amino acids from cysteine to phenylalanine. The kept DNA is CDR3 alone, 45 bases in frame from the first base. CDR1 and CDR2 are drawn from the germline V gene: SGHVS, FQNEAQ. This record comes from a study of blood T cell repertoires in COVID-19 (dated by TCRdb to 2018 to 2021). Study-wide context: Samples covering the acute and convalescent phases of COVID-19 were provided by collaborators in the United States, Italy and Spain. The material from the prospective study consisted of cDNA or gDNA derived from T cells, B-cell-depleted T cells, or PBMCs. Subjects who had been exposed to COVID-19, were actively infected with it, or had recovered from it provided the deeply sampled blood TCRbeta repertoires that made up the dataset. A freely available public database, intended as a resource for researchers studying the immune response to SARS-CoV-2, is where the repertoires were released. Samples were obtained from the ongoing ImmuneRACE study (first 160 participants) and from 1,254 subjects provided by 6 global collaborators. The sample metadata nearly always contained a de-identified subject ID, COVID-19 status, age in years and sex. Where available, HLA class I and class II types were obtained from metadata supplied by the sample provider rather than from assay-based typing. What the research found in general, with its limitations: The amount of clinical and demographic metadata varied by source and participant and was provided uncurated.

TCRbeta CDR3 regions were amplified from genomic DNA by means of the immunoSEQ Assay, a bias-controlled multiplex PCR. In the original analysis: Nucleated cell counts per sample were estimated from amplification of reference gene primers within the assay. Sequence reads were collapsed and filtered to measure the absolute abundance of every unique TCRbeta CDR3 rearrangement. For each sample, productive Simpson clonality was calculated as the square root of Simpson's diversity index over productive rearrangements. This is the immuneACCESS table as TCRdb keeps it, with only in-frame sequences that have V and J called. A part of the clones is gone; compared with another copy, unresolved V genes explain less than half, and the rest is unexplained. That table furnishes V, J and clone size, whereas the DNA furnished D and trimming. This sample has 75,000 to 80,000 clones in its table, and 86% of those were observed once. 15% to 20% of the sample is taken by the ten largest.

The rearranged chain carries TRBV7-8 and TRBJ1-1; the D gene is perhaps TRBD1, from 5 matching bases. Specimen: peripheral blood. The sequence was collected from a human donor in a cohort sampled during active COVID-19. The bases are TGTGCCAGCAGCCCCACACAGACAGTGAACACTGAAGCTTTCTTT. It is translated as CASSPTQTVNTEAFF. Supplemented by the reference TRBV7-8 and TRBJ1-1 proteins around the CDR3, the complete variable domain is GAGVSQSPRYKVAKRGQDVALRCDPISGHVSLFWYQQALGQGPEFLTYFQNEAQLDKSGLPSDRFFAERPEGSVSTLKIQRTQQEDSAVYLCASSPTQTVNTEAFFGQGTRLTVV.